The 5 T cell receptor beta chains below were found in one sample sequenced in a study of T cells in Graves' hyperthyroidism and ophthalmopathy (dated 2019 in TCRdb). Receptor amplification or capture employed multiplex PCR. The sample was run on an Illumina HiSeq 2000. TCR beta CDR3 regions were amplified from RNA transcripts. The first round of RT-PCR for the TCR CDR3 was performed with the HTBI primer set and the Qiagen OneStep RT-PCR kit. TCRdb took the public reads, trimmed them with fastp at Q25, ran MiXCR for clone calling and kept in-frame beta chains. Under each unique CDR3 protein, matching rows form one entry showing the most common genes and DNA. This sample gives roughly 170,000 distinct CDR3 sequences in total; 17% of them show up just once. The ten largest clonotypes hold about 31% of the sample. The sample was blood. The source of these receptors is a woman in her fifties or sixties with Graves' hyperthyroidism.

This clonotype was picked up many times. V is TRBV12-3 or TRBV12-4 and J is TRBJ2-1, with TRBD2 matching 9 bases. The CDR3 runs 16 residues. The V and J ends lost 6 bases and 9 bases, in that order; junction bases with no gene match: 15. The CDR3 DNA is TGTGCCAGCAGCCCCCTCGGGTCTAGCGGGGTTAGTGAGCAGTTCTTC. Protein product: CASSPLGSSGVSEQFF.

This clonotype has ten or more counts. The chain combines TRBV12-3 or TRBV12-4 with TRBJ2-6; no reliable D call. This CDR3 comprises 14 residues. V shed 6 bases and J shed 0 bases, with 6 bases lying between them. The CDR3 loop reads CASRKDSGANVLTF. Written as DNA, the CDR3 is TGTGCCAGCAGAAAGGACTCTGGGGCCAACGTCCTGACTTTC.

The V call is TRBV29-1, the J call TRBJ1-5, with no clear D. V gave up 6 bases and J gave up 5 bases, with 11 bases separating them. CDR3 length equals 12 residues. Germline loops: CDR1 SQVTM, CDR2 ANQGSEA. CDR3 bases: TGCAGCGTCCGGCTAGAGGATCAGCCCCAGCATTTT. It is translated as CSVRLEDQPQHF.

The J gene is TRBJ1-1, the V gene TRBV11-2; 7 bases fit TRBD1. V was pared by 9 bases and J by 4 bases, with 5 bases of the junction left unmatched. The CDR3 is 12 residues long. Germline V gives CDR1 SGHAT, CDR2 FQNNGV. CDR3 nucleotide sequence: TGTGCCAGTCGACAGGGAGGCACTGAAGCTTTCTTT. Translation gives CASRQGGTEAFF.

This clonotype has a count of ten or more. DNA of the CDR3: TGTGCCAGCAGCTTAACGGGGCAGGCCCCAGAAGCTAACTATGGCTACACCTTC. Its protein is CASSLTGQAPEANYGYTF. The V and J genes are TRBV7-3 and TRBJ1-2; D may be TRBD1 (5 bases). Trimming removed 0 bases from V and 0 bases from J, with 17 bases in between. Germline CDR1 reads SGHTA; CDR2 reads FQGTGA. This CDR3 contains 18 residues.